This T cell receptor beta chain was documented in a study of neurological immune-mediated disorders. This clonotype has ten or more counts. TCRdb reprocessed the 5' RACE reads via MiXCR and lists one record per CDR3 protein. The sample gives some 66,000 distinct CDR3 sequences, around 3.1% of which show up once; roughly 3.7% is in the top ten. This CDR3 is built from 12 residues. V was shortened by 1 base and J by 5 bases, with 8 bases between the two germline ends. Looked up from germline, CDR1 is DFQATT and CDR2 is SNEGSKA (reference sequence). Sequenced sample: PBMCs. This sequence originates from a man aged 40-55 years with multiple sclerosis. The genes are TRBV20-1 and TRBJ1-1, with a possible D match to TRBD1 (6 bases). CDR3 sequence (DNA): TGCAGTGCTAGAGGCCAGGGGACTGAAGCTTTCTTT. Its translation: CSARGQGTEAFF.